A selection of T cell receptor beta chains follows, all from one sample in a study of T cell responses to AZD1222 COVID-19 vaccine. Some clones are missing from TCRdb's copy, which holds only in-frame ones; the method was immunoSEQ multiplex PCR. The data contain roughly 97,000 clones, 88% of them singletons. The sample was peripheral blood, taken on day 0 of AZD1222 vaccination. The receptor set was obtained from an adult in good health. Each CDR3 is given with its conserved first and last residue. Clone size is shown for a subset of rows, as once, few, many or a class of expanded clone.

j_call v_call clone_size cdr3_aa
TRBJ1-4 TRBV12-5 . CASGNEKLFF
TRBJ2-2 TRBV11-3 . CASSLERVRTGELFF
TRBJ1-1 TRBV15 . CATSRDGVPVTEAFF
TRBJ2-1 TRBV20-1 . CSASVAGGLSIYNEQFF
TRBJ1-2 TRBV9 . CASTTRGGLDGYTF
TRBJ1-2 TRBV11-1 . CASIIGGPGTYGYTF
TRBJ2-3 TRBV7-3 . CASKREGSTDTQYF
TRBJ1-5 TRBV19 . CASSQPGRNQPQHF
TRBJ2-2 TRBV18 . CASSPREGGASGELFF
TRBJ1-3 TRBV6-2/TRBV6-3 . CASSKTGSGNTIYF
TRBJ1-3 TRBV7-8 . CASSLMEKRNTIYF
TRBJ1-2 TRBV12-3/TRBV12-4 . CASSFGGRGYTF
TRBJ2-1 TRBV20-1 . CSALTNEQFF
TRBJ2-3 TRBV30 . CAWSPSGIRTDTQYF
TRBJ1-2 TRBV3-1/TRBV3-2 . CASSQAGQGYGYTF
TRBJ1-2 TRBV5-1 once CASSLLPAYGYTF
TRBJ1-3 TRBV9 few CASSATGGFVDTIYF
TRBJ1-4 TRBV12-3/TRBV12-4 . CASSLSRKGLFF
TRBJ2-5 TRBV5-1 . CASSPDRPFQETQYF
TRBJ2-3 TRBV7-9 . CASSLSQTDTQYF
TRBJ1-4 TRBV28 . CASSSRDKLFF
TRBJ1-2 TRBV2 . CASVDKTDRVGNYGYTF
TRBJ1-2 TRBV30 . CAWSAIDTYSYGYTF
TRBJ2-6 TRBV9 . CASSADRLGGANVLTF
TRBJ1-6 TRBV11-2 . CASSLDHGNSPLHF
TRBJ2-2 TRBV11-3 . CASSFSGSGKRDGSGELFF
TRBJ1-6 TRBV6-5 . CARFRGVNSPLHF
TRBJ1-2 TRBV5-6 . CASSIQGVRNYGYTF
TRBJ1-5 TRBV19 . CATEQGKGQPQHF
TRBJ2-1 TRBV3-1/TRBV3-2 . CASSQEWARVGQFF
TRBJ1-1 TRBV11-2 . CASSLEGQGMNTEAFF
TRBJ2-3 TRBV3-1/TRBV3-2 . CASSRLAGGPDTQYF
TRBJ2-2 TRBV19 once CASSDRGRGTGELFF
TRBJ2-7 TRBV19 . CASSIGQGAAHEQYF
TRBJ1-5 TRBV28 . CASSNGGQPQPQHF
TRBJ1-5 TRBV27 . CASSPGWGQPQHF
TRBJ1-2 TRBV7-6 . CASSFSDRGRFGYTF
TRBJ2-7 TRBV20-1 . CSAQTGYEQYF
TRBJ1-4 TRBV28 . CASRPGGGGNEKLFF
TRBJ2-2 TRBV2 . CARKTVWDTGELFF
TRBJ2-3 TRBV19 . CASSIDRSTDTQYF
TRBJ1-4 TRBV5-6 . CASSFSSVTNEKLFF
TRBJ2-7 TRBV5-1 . CASSRGQISYEQYF
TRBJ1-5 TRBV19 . CASSMAGYGNQPQHF
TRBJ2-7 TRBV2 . CASSVQGAEYF
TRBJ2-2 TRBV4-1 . CASSQDVPGTGIGELFF
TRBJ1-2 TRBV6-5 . CASSYSKQGWLGYTF
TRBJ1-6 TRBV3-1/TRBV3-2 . CASSHPLGVNSPLHF
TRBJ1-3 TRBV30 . CAWSSGRNGNTIYF
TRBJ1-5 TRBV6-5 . CASHPVGAVQPQHF
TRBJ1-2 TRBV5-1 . CASSFETAYYGYTF
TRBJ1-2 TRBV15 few CATSREPPSRGGYTF
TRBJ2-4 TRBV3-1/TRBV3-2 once CASSPQEAKNIQYF
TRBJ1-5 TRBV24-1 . CATSGGTGRGNQPQHF
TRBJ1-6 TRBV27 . CASSLSNLRSSYNSPLHF
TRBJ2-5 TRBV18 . CASSPSHGETQYF
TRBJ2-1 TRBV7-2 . CASSSLNAGGPIQFF
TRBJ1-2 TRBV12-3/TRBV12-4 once CASSLFDYGYTF
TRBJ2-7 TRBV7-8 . CASSSRAVGEQYF